Presented here are 5 T cell receptor beta chains from one specimen sequenced in a study of CD8+ T cells in alopecia areata. As to treatment: oral pan-JAK inhibitor, 5-10 mg twice daily. cDNA prepared by RNA extraction and subsequent reverse transcription served as the template for sequencing. TCRdb keeps only in-frame clones here, not all; method: immunoSEQ multiplex PCR. Seen here are 85,000 to 110,000 clones, under 90% observed once, and the top ten hold 11%. This specimen consisted of CD8+ T cells sorted from blood, obtained around week 30, from a patient treated with tofacitinib. The receptors come from a human donor with alopecia areata.

V gene TRBV21-1 combines with J gene TRBJ2-5; the table's TRBD2 call for D was not verified on the DNA. TRBV21-1 is a known pseudogene. The CDR3 extends over 16 amino acids. The CDR3 coding sequence is TGTGCCAGCAGCAAAGGTGGTAGCGGGAGCAGGGAGACCCAGTACTTC. Its protein is CASSKGGSGSRETQYF.

V is TRBV5-6 and J is TRBJ2-1; D is undetermined. CDR3 length: 12 amino acids. The V gene's germline CDR1 is SGHDT and CDR2 YYEEEE. V lost 4 bases and J lost 10, with 12 bases in between. CDR3 nucleotide sequence: TGTGCCAGCAGCCTACTCAGTTTGGAGCAGTTCTTC. Translating gives CASSLLSLEQFF.

This chain uses TRBV4-1 with TRBJ1-1, with D perhaps TRBD1 (5 bases). The CDR3 is 15 residues long. V lost 0 bases, J lost 3 bases, and 11 bases lay in between. Germline lookup yields CDR1 MGHRA and CDR2 YSYEKL. The CDR3 sequence: CASSQDVGGDTEAFF. In nucleotides, the CDR3 is TGCGCCAGCAGCCAAGATGTGGGGGGAGACACTGAAGCTTTCTTT.

This chain connects TRBV7-9 to TRBJ2-7, with 7 nucleotides matching TRBD2. CDR3 length: 15 residues. V lost 4 bases, J lost 4 bases, and 10 bases stayed unmatched. Germline values: CDR1 SEHNR, CDR2 FQNEAQ (reference sequence). CDR3 DNA sequence: TGTGCCAGCAGCTCTCCCGGGGGGACCCATTACGAGCAGTACTTC. As protein: CASSSPGGTHYEQYF.

The gene calls are TRBV4-1 and TRBJ2-1; D remains ambiguous. The CDR3 length is 16 residues. The V end was cut by 2 bases, the J end by 2 bases, with 13 bases between. Germline CDR1 MGHRA, CDR2 YSYEKL. CDR3 protein: CASSQRPSPTYNEQFF. CDR3 DNA: TGCGCCAGCAGCCAACGGCCTTCCCCAACCTACAATGAGCAGTTCTTC.